The 22 T cell receptor beta chains in this list originate from one sample, sequenced in a study of CD8+ T cells in alopecia areata (dated 2018 in TCRdb). The library was built by means of the immunoSEQ multiplex PCR assay. RNA was extracted from all samples and reverse transcribed into cDNA, which served as template for TCR sequencing. What TCRdb holds here is the immuneACCESS table cut down to in-frame rearrangements. Part of the clones is not present; checked against another copy, under half of the missing clones reflect an unresolved V gene, and the others are unexplained. This sample is represented by some 19,000 clones; 50% to 60% of them were singletons. In total, the top ten clones hold approximately 8.4% of the sample. This specimen's time point label, per the study, means: about 4 weeks on oral tofacitinib. This sample's treatment or condition label indicates: oral pan-JAK inhibitor, 5-10 mg twice daily. From alopecia areata patients, peripheral blood was collected along with lesional scalp punch biopsies.

Sequencing was performed on skin, taken at week 4, from a patient treated with tofacitinib. Every receptor here comes from a human donor with alopecia areata.

The chain couples TRBV5-5 to TRBJ1-5, with TRBD1 as a possible D gene (6 bases). V was shortened by 3 bases and J by 7 bases, with 11 bases between the two germline ends. The CDR3 runs to 13 residues. Germline values: CDR1 SGHKS, CDR2 YYEKEE (reference sequence). CDR3 amino acids: CASSSAGVQPQHF. The DNA for the CDR3 is TGTGCCAGCAGCTCCGCAGGGGTCCAGCCCCAGCATTTT. Drawing the rest from reference TRBV5-5 and TRBJ1-5, the complete variable domain is DAGVTQSPTHLIKTRGQQVTLRCSPISGHKSVSWYQQVLGQGPQFIFQYYEKEERGRGNFPDRFSARQFPNYSSELNVNALLLGDSALYLCASSSAGVQPQHFGDGTRLSIL.

The V and J genes are TRBV4-1 and TRBJ2-3; TRBD2 matches 9 bases. Germline V CDR1 and CDR2: MGHRA, YSYEKL. The V and J ends lost 2 bases and 2 bases, in that order; junction bases with no gene match: 8. The CDR3 totals 17 residues. The CDR3 loop is CASSQPRGGGDTDTQYF. The CDR3 DNA reads TGCGCCAGCAGCCAACCGCGGGGCGGGGGGGACACAGATACGCAGTATTTT.

V usage is TRBV4-1 and J usage is TRBJ1-5, with a tentative D call TRBD1 (6 bases). There are 17 residues in the CDR3. V lost 4 bases, J lost 5 bases, and 21 bases lay in between. CDR1 and CDR2 from the germline V gene are MGHRA and YSYEKL. CDR3 loop: CASSLTRQARGDQPQHF. In nucleotides, the CDR3 is TGCGCCAGCAGCCTAACCAGACAGGCGCGCGGGGATCAGCCCCAGCATTTT.

This rearrangement joins TRBV7-2 to TRBJ2-5, with a tentative D call TRBD1 (6 bases). The CDR3 has 16 amino acids. The ends were cut back, 2 bases at V and 3 bases at J, with 16 bases in the middle. Germline CDR1 SGHTA, CDR2 FQGNSA. CDR3 residues: CASSLQTGLLEETQYF. In nucleotides, the CDR3 is TGTGCCAGCAGCTTACAGACAGGTCTGTTAGAAGAGACCCAGTACTTC.

This chain joins TRBV11-2 and TRBJ2-7; D is uncertain. Germline CDR1 SGHAT, CDR2 FQNNGV. The V end was cut by 5 bases, the J end by 3 bases, with 11 bases between. CDR3 length equals 13 residues. CDR3 DNA: TGTGCCAGCAGCAGCCTCCTAGGCTACGAGCAGTACTTC. Its translation is CASSSLLGYEQYF.

This clone was seen a few times. The chain has TRBV29-1 and TRBJ1-2; D gene ambiguous. V gave up 7 bases and J gave up 4 bases, with 10 bases separating them. Germline CDR1 is SQVTM and CDR2 is ANQGSEA. The CDR3 runs to 11 residues. CDR3 DNA: TGCAGCGCCGACCCTCTCTATGGCTACACCTTC. This gives the protein CSADPLYGYTF.

CDR3 nucleotides: TGTGCCAGCAGCGTAGCGGCTTTGGGACAGGTGTCCTACAATGAGCAGTTCTTC. It codes for CASSVAALGQVSYNEQFF. The rearrangement links TRBV9 to TRBJ2-1; 8 nucleotides align to TRBD1. The CDR3 consists of 18 residues. Germline CDR1 is SGDLS and CDR2 is YYNGEE. Losses at the gene ends were 0 bases for V and 1 base for J; bases not matched to a gene: 9.

The chain employs TRBV7-2 and TRBJ2-7, with 8 bases fitting TRBD1. CDR3 length: 15 residues. V shed 2 bases, J shed 3 bases, and the junction held 6 bases outside the gene matches. Germline lookup yields CDR1 SGHTA and CDR2 FQGNSA. The CDR3: CASSLRTGPSYEQYF. As DNA, the CDR3 is TGTGCCAGCAGCTTAAGGACAGGGCCGAGCTACGAGCAGTACTTC.

This chain connects TRBV6-6 to TRBJ2-3; D perhaps matches TRBD2 (7 bases). The germline V gene encodes CDR1 MNHNY and CDR2 SVGAGI (reference sequence). Between the trimmed V and J ends, which lost 8 bases and 4 bases, there was a span of 16 bases. CDR3 size: 14 residues. The CDR3 nucleotides read TGTGCCAGCGGACAAAGGGGGGGCCCAGATACGCAGTATTTT. This sequence encodes CASGQRGGPDTQYF.

The gene calls are TRBV2 and TRBJ2-2, with 8 bases aligning to TRBD1. V was pared by 6 bases and J by 4 bases, with 4 bases of the junction left unmatched. This CDR3 spans 14 amino acids. Germline V gives CDR1 SNHLY, CDR2 FYNNEI. The DNA of the CDR3 is TGTGCCAGCAGGGACACAGGGGGCACCGGGGAGCTGTTTTTT. Translated: CASRDTGGTGELFF.

The J gene is TRBJ1-4, the V gene TRBV29-1; D unresolved. Germline CDR1 is SQVTM and CDR2 is ANQGSEA. Trimming shortened V by 1 base and J by 14 bases, and 14 bases separated the two germline ends. CDR3 size: 12 residues. The CDR3 bases are TGCAGCGTTGAAGGTGTACTGGGCGCGCTGTTTTTT. This gives the protein CSVEGVLGALFF.

This rearrangement joins TRBV5-1 to TRBJ1-5, with 12 bases that match TRBD1. After removal of 4 bases from V and 10 bases from J, the junction contained 15 bases not matched to a gene. The CDR3 extends over 17 amino acids. Germline CDR1 reads SGHRS; CDR2 reads YFSETQ. CDR3 amino acids: CASSLHPGQGARPPQHF. The DNA of the CDR3 is TGCGCCAGCAGCCTACATCCGGGACAGGGGGCGAGACCCCCCCAGCATTTT.

The gene calls are TRBV4-2 and TRBJ2-5; TRBD1 aligns across 7 bases. With V trimmed by 5 bases and J by 9 bases, 12 bases remained unmatched. Germline values: CDR1 LGHNA, CDR2 YNFKEQ. This CDR3 has 14 residues. The DNA of the CDR3 is TGTGCCAGCAGCTACACAGGGGAAGGTCGGTCCCAGTACTTC. It encodes CASSYTGEGRSQYF.

This chain links TRBV5-4 with TRBJ2-3, with 8 bases fitting TRBD1. CDR3 size: 15 residues. After removal of 1 base from V and 4 bases from J, the junction contained 5 bases not matched to a gene. In germline, CDR1 is SGHNT, CDR2 YYREEE (reference sequence). The CDR3 DNA is TGTGCCAGCAGCTTGCCGACAGGGGTTGCAGATACGCAGTATTTT. This codes for CASSLPTGVADTQYF.

There are a few counts of this clone. This sequence joins TRBV4-1 and TRBJ2-7; D may be TRBD1 (6 bases). Trimming removed 0 bases at V and 6 bases at J, with 15 bases between. The germline V gene encodes CDR1 MGHRA and CDR2 YSYEKL. The CDR3 loop spans 15 amino acids. The CDR3 is CASSQDRQGIVEQYF. The CDR3 bases are TGCGCCAGCAGCCAAGATAGGCAGGGGATCGTCGAGCAGTACTTC.

The CDR3 reads CASSVEYGGTQYF. As DNA, the CDR3 is TGTGCCAGCAGCGTAGAATACGGGGGTACGCAGTATTTT. The chain has TRBV9 and TRBJ2-3; D might be TRBD2 (6 bases). Germline CDR1 reads SGDLS; CDR2 reads YYNGEE. The CDR3 totals 13 residues. Trimming left V 0 bases short and J 8 bases short, with 10 bases between.

The rearrangement uses TRBV6-1 and TRBJ2-3; no clear D. The length of the CDR3 is 13 residues. The germline gives CDR1 MNHNS, CDR2 SASEGT. V was shortened by 10 bases and J by 0 bases, with 11 bases between the two germline ends. The CDR3 here is CATSTRSTDTQYF. DNA for the CDR3: TGTGCCACATCAACCCGCAGCACAGATACGCAGTATTTT.

The chain links TRBV27 to TRBJ2-3; 10 positions agree with TRBD2. With 7 bases clipped from V and 8 bases from J, the junction kept 6 bases outside the gene matches. The V gene's germline CDR1 is MNHEY and CDR2 SMNVEV (reference sequence). The CDR3 is made up of 13 amino acids. Written as DNA, the CDR3 is TGTGCCAGCACCCCTAGCGGGGGCCTTACGCAGTATTTT. This encodes CASTPSGGLTQYF.

This chain connects TRBV27 to TRBJ1-2, with 7 nucleotides matching TRBD1. The CDR3 consists of 19 residues. With 0 bases clipped from V and 4 bases from J, the junction kept 17 bases outside the gene matches. The germline V gene has CDR1 MNHEY and CDR2 SMNVEV (reference sequence). The CDR3 loop is CASSLSAPGRGQTPYGYTF. CDR3 DNA sequence: TGTGCCAGCAGTTTATCCGCCCCGGGTCGGGGACAGACACCCTATGGCTACACCTTC.

The CDR3 protein is CASSLFTGAGANVLTF. The CDR3 coding sequence is TGTGCCAGCAGTCTCTTCACAGGGGCTGGGGCCAACGTCCTGACTTTC. This chain uses TRBV28 with TRBJ2-6; 7 bases line up with TRBD1. The ends lost 5 bases at V and 2 bases at J; junction bases unmatched: 6. Germline V lookup: CDR1 MDHEN, CDR2 SYDVKM. The CDR3 covers 16 residues.

The chain links TRBV7-8 to TRBJ2-5; 9 bases match TRBD1. CDR1 and CDR2 from the germline V gene are SGHVS and FQNEAQ. The J segment lost 1 base and the V segment lost 2 bases, leaving 11 bases of the junction unmatched. CDR3 length: 18 residues. DNA of the CDR3: TGTGCCAGCAGCTTATCCGTAAAACAGGGGGCCTTCCAAGAGACCCAGTACTTC. The encoded protein is CASSLSVKQGAFQETQYF.

The rearrangement uses TRBV4-3 and TRBJ2-7; D uncertain. The CDR3 length is 14 residues. Trimming pared 0 bases from V and 3 bases from J, leaving 9 bases between. Germline CDR1 and CDR2: LGHNA and YSLEER. CDR3 protein: CASSQDGGLYEQYF. The CDR3 DNA reads as TGCGCCAGCAGCCAAGATGGCGGCCTCTACGAGCAGTACTTC.